The 11 T cell receptor beta chains below come from one sample, sequenced in a study of radiotherapy plus CTLA-4 blockade in lung cancer (dated by TCRdb to 2016 to 2019). The library relied on the immunoSEQ multiplex PCR assay. Not all clones reach the TCRdb copy of this immuneACCESS table, which keeps in-frame sequences only. Checked studies attribute under half of the gap to unresolved V genes and leave the rest unexplained. A total of roughly 90,000 clones appear in this sample, roughly 88% of them only once. The ten top clones hold more than 4.5% of the sample. The sample in question was peripheral blood, obtained from a patient treated with radiotherapy plus ipilimumab. The receptor source for this set is a human donor with non-small cell lung cancer that progressed on radiotherapy plus ipilimumab.

This sequence joins TRBV6-6 and TRBJ1-1; 10 bases align to TRBD1. CDR1 and CDR2 (germline): MNHNY, SVGAGI (reference sequence). Unmatched junction bases numbered 8, after V lost 6 bases and J lost 10 bases. This CDR3 is built from 13 residues. The CDR3 spells CASRGTGDGAAFF. The CDR3 DNA reads TGTGCCAGCAGGGGGACAGGGGACGGGGCAGCTTTCTTT.

The V call is TRBV12-5, the J call TRBJ2-1; possibly TRBD2 for D (7 bases). Trimming pared 5 bases from V and 4 bases from J, leaving 18 bases between. Germline V lookup: CDR1 LGHNT, CDR2 FRNRAP. The CDR3 has 16 residues. The CDR3 DNA follows: TGTGCTAGTGGTCTTACGGGTCGGGGGGCATACAATGAGCAGTTCTTC. Protein: CASGLTGRGAYNEQFF.

J is TRBJ1-5 and V is TRBV7-9, with D possibly TRBD1 on 6 matching bases. Trimming left V 5 bases short and J 1 base short, with 9 bases between. Germline assignment: CDR1 SEHNR and CDR2 FQNEAQ (reference sequence). The CDR3 consists of 14 residues. The CDR3 nucleotides are TGTGCCAGCAGCCGGGGGGGCAGCAATCAGCCCCAGCATTTT. Translation: CASSRGGSNQPQHF.

The V gene is TRBV19, the J gene TRBJ2-3; D gene uncertain. This CDR3 has 15 residues. Germline CDR1 is LNHDA and CDR2 is SQIVND (reference sequence). The V gene lost 5 bases and the J gene lost 0 bases, with 12 bases spanning the gap. The CDR3 bases are TGTGCCAGTAGTCGAGAGGCCCCTAGCACAGATACGCAGTATTTT. Amino acid sequence: CASSREAPSTDTQYF.

The chain couples TRBV27 to TRBJ2-1; 7 positions match TRBD1. The CDR3 has 16 residues. Germline assignment: CDR1 MNHEY and CDR2 SMNVEV (reference sequence). The V and J ends lost 6 bases and 7 bases, in that order; junction bases with no gene match: 15. The CDR3 is CASRGGRAVRGNEQFF. CDR3 nucleotide sequence: TGTGCCAGCAGAGGGGGCCGGGCCGTCCGAGGGAATGAGCAGTTCTTC.

The chain combines TRBV27 with TRBJ2-7, with TRBD1 matching over 9 bases. CDR1 is MNHEY, CDR2 SMNVEV, per germline (reference sequence). The CDR3 sequence is 15 residues long. J lost 1 base, V lost 6 bases, and 7 bases had no gene match. The CDR3 DNA is TGTGCCAGCAGAGAACAGGGGGCTGGGTCCTACGAGCAGTACTTC. Its translation: CASREQGAGSYEQYF.

The CDR3 DNA is TGCAGCGTCGCTGTCCGGGACCGCCAAAGACAGTTCTTC. Translated, it gives CSVAVRDRQRQFF. This chain connects TRBV29-1 to TRBJ2-1; tentatively, D is TRBD1 or TRBD2 (5 bases each). Trimming pared 6 bases from V and 13 bases from J, leaving 22 bases between. Germline V gene lookup returns CDR1 SQVTM and CDR2 ANQGSEA. There are 13 residues in the CDR3.

Points on this clone: A junction boundary mismatches the germline segment, possibly from a read error. Additional DNA sequences in this sample encode the identical CDR3. The J gene is TRBJ1-2, the V gene TRBV19; D unresolved. Germline CDR1 LNHDA, CDR2 SQIVND (reference sequence). The CDR3 totals 14 residues. The CDR3 reads CASSTYGVDYGYTF. The CDR3 coding sequence is TGTGCCAGTAGTACCTATGGGGTGGACTACGGCTACACCTTC.

The chain is built from TRBV19 and TRBJ2-7, with TRBD1 identical over 8 bases. Trimming cost V 9 bases and J 3 bases; bases outside gene matches: 10. The CDR3 covers 14 residues. Germline CDR1 and CDR2: LNHDA and SQIVND (reference sequence). CDR3 loop: CASQADRGGYEQYF. In nucleotides, the CDR3 is TGTGCCAGCCAAGCCGACAGGGGAGGCTACGAGCAGTACTTC.

The chain is built from TRBV2 and TRBJ2-3; 8 bases map to TRBD1. The trim removed 5 bases at V and 5 bases at J, leaving 9 bases unmatched. The CDR3 consists of 15 residues. Germline-derived CDR1 and CDR2 are SNHLY and FYNNEI. In DNA, the CDR3 is TGTGCCAGCAGTCAAGACAGGGGACATGGAGATACGCAGTATTTT. This sequence encodes CASSQDRGHGDTQYF.

The rearrangement joins TRBV12-5 to TRBJ2-3; 7 nucleotides agree with TRBD1. J lost 2 bases, V lost 7 bases, and 18 bases had no gene match. Looked up from germline, CDR1 is LGHNT and CDR2 is FRNRAP. CDR3 length equals 18 residues. CDR3 sequence reads: CASAPRRGPRDYTDTQYF. CDR3 DNA sequence: TGTGCTAGTGCTCCCCGAAGGGGGCCCAGGGATTACACAGATACGCAGTATTTT.